This T cell receptor beta chain was documented in a study of T cell repertoires in cytomegalovirus infection. Study summary: Use of recently identified HLA-C-restricted and well-studied HLA-B-restricted CMV epitopes was part of the study. CMV infection together with matching HLA type was indicated by public TCR beta signatures.

This clonotype appeared a few times. The antigen remains undetermined. Germline V gene lookup returns CDR1 SGHNT and CDR2 YYREEE (reference sequence). This CDR3 comprises 13 residues. V lost 8 bases and J 6 bases, leaving 17 bases between the germline ends. Overall study results and limits: Frequencies of public TCR beta families were cumulated, and this identified carriers of CMV plus the relevant HLA. HLA-C-restricted TCR beta clonotypes specific for CMV led the ex vivo response.

In TCRdb, the reads were re-called with MiXCR into one record per CDR3 protein. The sample carries about 900,000 distinct CDR3 sequences, approximately 30% recorded once. The source of this sequence is a human donor in good health (CMV status not recorded). Some clones in this sample may be carry-over from other donors' samples. The material was cultured CD8+ T cells from PBMCs, obtained from culture after CMV antigen stimulation. The chain combines TRBV5-4 with TRBJ1-1; TRBD1 is a possible D gene (6 bases). Here the CDR3 DNA reads TGTGCCAGTAGCGGAGGGGGGCACGCTGAAGCTTTCTTT. Translating gives CASSGGGHAEAFF. The variable domain in full, completed from reference TRBV5-4 and TRBJ1-1, reads ETGVTQSPTHLIKTRGQQVTLRCSSQSGHNTVSWYQQALGQGPQFIFQYYREEENGRGNFPPRFSGLQFPNYSSELNVNALELDDSALYLCASSGGGHAEAFFGQGTRLTVV.